The present entry profiles one T cell receptor (beta chain) with its context. Its antigen is still unknown. The PCR employed 60 Vbeta primers together with 13 Jbeta primers. Clones were read by immunoSEQ multiplex PCR, and TCRdb kept only the in-frame ones, dropping some. The data show nearly 200,000 clones, with 70% to 80% seen just once and less than 2.5% held by the top ten. The entry originates in a study of cytomegalovirus exposure and HLA in healthy donors. Study as a whole: A prior study identified just under 120 million unique TCR beta sequences from 200 million or so T cells.

Study-wide results and caveats: Reports credit the classifier with highly specific, highly sensitive diagnosis of cytomegalovirus status. Later work found most CMV-associated TCR beta chains apparently HLA-restricted.

The V and J ends lost 5 bases and 4 bases respectively, with 18 bases between them. This CDR3 has 15 amino acids. Germline CDR1 is SGHVS and CDR2 is FQNEAQ. This sequence originates from a woman aged 25 to 45 in good health and CMV-seropositive. The chain couples TRBV7-8 to TRBJ2-7; tentative D call: TRBD2 (5 bases). Sequencing used PBMCs. The CDR3 DNA reads as TGTGCCAGCAGCCCTCGGACCGGGATGGGTTACGAGCAGTACTTC. Protein product: CASSPRTGMGYEQYF.